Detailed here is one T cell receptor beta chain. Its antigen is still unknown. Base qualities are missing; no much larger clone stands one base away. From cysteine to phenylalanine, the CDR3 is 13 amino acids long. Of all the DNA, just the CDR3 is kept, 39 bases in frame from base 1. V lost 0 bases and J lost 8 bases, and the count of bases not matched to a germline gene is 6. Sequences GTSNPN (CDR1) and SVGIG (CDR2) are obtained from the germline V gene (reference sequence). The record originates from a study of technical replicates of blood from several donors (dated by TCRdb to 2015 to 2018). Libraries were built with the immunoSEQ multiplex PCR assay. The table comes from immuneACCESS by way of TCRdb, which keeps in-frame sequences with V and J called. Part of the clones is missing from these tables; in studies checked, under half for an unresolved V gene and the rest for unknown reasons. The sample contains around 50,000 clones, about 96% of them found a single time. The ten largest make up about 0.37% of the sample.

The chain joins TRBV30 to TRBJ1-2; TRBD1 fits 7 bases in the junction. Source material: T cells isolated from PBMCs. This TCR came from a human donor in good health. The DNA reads TGTGCCTGGAGTGTACAGGGGATCGGCGGCTACACCTTC. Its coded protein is CAWSVQGIGGYTF. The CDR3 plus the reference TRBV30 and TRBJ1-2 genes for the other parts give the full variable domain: SQTIHQWPATLVQPVGSPLSLECTVEGTSNPNLYWYRQAAGRGLQLLFYSVGIGQISSEVPQNLSASRPQDRQFILSSKKLLLSDSGFYLCAWSVQGIGGYTFGSGTRLTVV.